The 15 T cell receptor beta chains reported below all come from one sample, sequenced in a study of blood T cell repertoires in COVID-19. Some clones are missing from TCRdb's copy, which holds only in-frame ones; the method was immunoSEQ multiplex PCR. The table includes under 400,000 clones, 85% to 90% detected once. Specimen: peripheral blood. All receptors derive from a woman aged 25-40 years with COVID-19, enrolled during active disease.

This clone was counted once. The chain couples TRBV19 to TRBJ2-3, with 9 positions matching TRBD2. The CDR3 covers 14 residues. Germline CDR1 is LNHDA and CDR2 is SQIVND (reference sequence). V was clipped by 4 bases and J by 2 bases; unmatched bases: 1. Here the CDR3 reads CASSRTSATDTQYF. CDR3 DNA: TGTGCCAGTAGTAGGACTAGCGCCACAGATACGCAGTATTTT.

The V gene is TRBV9, the J gene TRBJ1-4; D is unresolved. V lost 2 bases to trimming and J lost 3 bases, with 8 bases between them. CDR1 and CDR2 (germline): SGDLS, YYNGEE. The CDR3 contains 14 residues. The CDR3 loop is CASSVGGPNEKLFF. The CDR3 nucleotides read TGTGCCAGCAGCGTGGGAGGGCCTAATGAAAAACTGTTTTTT. Based on the CDR3 plus reference TRBV9 and TRBJ1-4, the full variable domain is DSGVTQTPKHLITATGQRVTLRCSPRSGDLSVYWYQQSLDQGLQFLIQYYNGEERAKGNILERFSAQQFPDLHSELNLSSLELGDSALYFCASSVGGPNEKLFFGSGTQLSVL.

The chain joins TRBV28 to TRBJ2-1, with 13 bases identical to TRBD2. Germline V CDR1 and CDR2: MDHEN, SYDVKM. This CDR3 contains 16 residues. V trimming: 2 bases; J trimming: 8 bases; junction bases outside the gene matches: 6. CDR3 sequence (DNA): TGTGCCAGCAGTTTAGGGACTAGCGGGAATTGGGATGAGCAGTTCTTC. Translation gives CASSLGTSGNWDEQFF. Combining the CDR3 with reference TRBV28 and TRBJ2-1 gives the whole variable domain DVKVTQSSRYLVKRTGEKVFLECVQDMDHENMFWYRQDPGLGLRLIYFSYDVKMKEKGDIPEGYSVSREKKERFSLILESASTNQTSMYLCASSLGTSGNWDEQFFGPGTRLTVL.

The chain recombines TRBV28 with TRBJ2-5; D gene uncertain. This CDR3 is built from 15 residues. Trimming removed 5 bases at V and 4 bases at J, with 17 bases between. Germline CDR1 reads MDHEN; CDR2 reads SYDVKM. CDR3 protein: CASSQDRVSGETQYF. The CDR3 nucleotides are TGTGCCAGCAGTCAAGACCGGGTTTCGGGAGAGACCCAGTACTTC.

This chain connects TRBV28 to TRBJ1-2; 11 nucleotides match TRBD1. The CDR3 is 16 residues long. CDR1 is MDHEN, CDR2 SYDVKM, per germline. J was trimmed by 2 bases and V by 2 bases; bases with no gene match: 4. This CDR3 reads CASSLKDRGPNYGYTF. CDR3 nucleotides: TGTGCCAGCAGTTTAAAGGACAGGGGGCCGAACTATGGCTACACCTTC.

V gene TRBV12-5 combines with J gene TRBJ1-6, with a possible D match to TRBD1 (6 bases). Per the germline V gene, CDR1 is LGHNT and CDR2 is FRNRAP. The CDR3 is made up of 16 amino acids. Deletions cut 6 bases from V and 7 bases from J, with 19 bases between. The CDR3 is CASGPLSTGYNSPLHF. The CDR3, as DNA: TGTGCTAGTGGACCCCTTTCAACAGGGTACAATTCACCCCTCCACTTT.

The chain recombines TRBV28 with TRBJ2-7, with 11 bases aligning to TRBD2. V lost 6 bases to trimming and J lost 5 bases; unmatched junction nucleotides: 9. Germline values: CDR1 MDHEN, CDR2 SYDVKM. The CDR3 is 15 amino acids. CDR3 amino acids: CASSPLAGDINEQYF. Written as DNA, the CDR3 is TGTGCCAGCAGCCCACTAGCGGGAGATATTAACGAGCAGTACTTC.

The rearrangement links TRBV2 to TRBJ1-4; 9 positions agree with TRBD1. The trim removed 5 bases at V and 7 bases at J, leaving 11 bases unmatched. Germline V gives CDR1 SNHLY, CDR2 FYNNEI. The CDR3 spans 16 residues. The CDR3 sequence is CASSKDRGHGGEKLFF. CDR3 DNA: TGTGCCAGCAGTAAGGACAGGGGCCATGGTGGTGAAAAACTGTTTTTT.

The chain uses TRBV30 and TRBJ2-5, with D perhaps TRBD2 (6 bases). The V gene's germline CDR1 is GTSNPN and CDR2 SVGIG (reference sequence). The CDR3 sequence is 12 residues long. Trimming removed 5 bases at V and 4 bases at J, with 11 bases between. The CDR3 loop reads CAWAPGGETQYF. CDR3 nucleotides: TGTGCCTGGGCCCCCGGGGGAGAGACCCAGTACTTC.

The V gene is TRBV6-6, the J gene TRBJ2-4; D perhaps matches TRBD2 (7 bases). CDR1 and CDR2 from the germline V gene are MNHNY and SVGAGI (reference sequence). The CDR3 totals 15 residues. V shed 8 bases and J shed 2 bases, with 16 bases lying between them. The CDR3 region is CASERGGDTKNIQYF. In nucleotides, the CDR3 is TGTGCCAGCGAGCGAGGGGGGGATACCAAAAACATTCAGTACTTC.

The chain carries TRBV6-6 and TRBJ2-2; 10 nucleotides align to TRBD1. The CDR3 loop spans 15 amino acids. V shed 5 bases, J shed 3 bases, and the junction held 3 bases outside the gene matches. The germline V gene has CDR1 MNHNY and CDR2 SVGAGI (reference sequence). The CDR3 region is CASSLGTGDTGELFF. The CDR3 DNA follows: TGTGCCAGCAGTCTGGGGACAGGGGACACCGGGGAGCTGTTTTTT.

This clone was counted once. The V gene is TRBV3-1 (or the pseudogene TRBV3-2), the J gene TRBJ2-7; 7 bases fit TRBD1. The CDR3 has 15 amino acids. CDR1 is LGHDT and CDR2 is YNNKEL in the germline V gene (reference sequence). The V segment lost 4 bases and the J segment 2 bases; nucleotides outside the gene matches: 8. CDR3 sequence (DNA): TGTGCCAGCAGCCCGCTGACAGGGATACCCTACGAGCAGTACTTC. Protein sequence: CASSPLTGIPYEQYF.

The J gene is TRBJ1-1, the V gene TRBV2; unclear D gene. This CDR3 is built from 15 residues. V gave up 4 bases and J gave up 2 bases, with 14 bases separating them. CDR1 and CDR2 (germline): SNHLY, FYNNEI. CDR3 sequence: CASSGRVRENTEAFF. The CDR3 DNA follows: TGTGCCAGCAGTGGAAGGGTCCGGGAAAACACTGAAGCTTTCTTT.

This clone was observed many times. V and J are TRBV19 and TRBJ1-5, with D possibly being TRBD1 (6 bases). V lost 3 bases to trimming and J lost 2 bases, with 26 bases between them. The CDR3 length is 20 residues. The V gene's germline CDR1 is LNHDA and CDR2 SQIVND (reference sequence). The CDR3 protein is CASSIWARDQGKFGNQPQHF. As DNA, the CDR3 is TGTGCCAGTAGTATTTGGGCCCGGGATCAGGGGAAGTTCGGCAATCAGCCCCAGCATTTT. The variable domain in full, completed from reference TRBV19 and TRBJ1-5, reads DGGITQSPKYLFRKEGQNVTLSCEQNLNHDAMYWYRQDPGQGLRLIYYSQIVNDFQKGDIAEGYSVSREKKESFPLTVTSAQKNPTAFYLCASSIWARDQGKFGNQPQHFGDGTRLSIL.

This clone was seen once. The rearrangement links TRBV10-2 to TRBJ2-5; TRBD1 matches at 10 bases. CDR3 length equals 16 residues. The V segment lost 0 bases and the J segment 4 bases; nucleotides outside the gene matches: 5. In germline, CDR1 is WSHSY, CDR2 SAAADI. Here the CDR3 reads CASSESWDRGGETQYF. The CDR3 nucleotides read TGCGCCAGCAGTGAGTCATGGGACAGGGGTGGAGAGACCCAGTACTTC.